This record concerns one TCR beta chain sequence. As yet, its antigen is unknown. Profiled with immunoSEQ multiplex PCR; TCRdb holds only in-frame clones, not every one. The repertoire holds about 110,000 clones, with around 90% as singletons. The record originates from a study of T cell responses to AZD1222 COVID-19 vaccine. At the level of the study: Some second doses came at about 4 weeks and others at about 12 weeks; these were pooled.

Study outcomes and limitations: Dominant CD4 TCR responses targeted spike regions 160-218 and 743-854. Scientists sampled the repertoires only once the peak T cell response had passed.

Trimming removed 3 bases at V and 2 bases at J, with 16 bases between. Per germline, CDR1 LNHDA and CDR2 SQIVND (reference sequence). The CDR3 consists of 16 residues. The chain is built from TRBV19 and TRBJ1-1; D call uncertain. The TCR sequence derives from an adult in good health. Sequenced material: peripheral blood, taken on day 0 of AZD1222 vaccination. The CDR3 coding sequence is TGTGCCAGTAGTATGGGGTCCGGGCAGCCCAACACTGAAGCTTTCTTT. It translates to CASSMGSGQPNTEAFF.